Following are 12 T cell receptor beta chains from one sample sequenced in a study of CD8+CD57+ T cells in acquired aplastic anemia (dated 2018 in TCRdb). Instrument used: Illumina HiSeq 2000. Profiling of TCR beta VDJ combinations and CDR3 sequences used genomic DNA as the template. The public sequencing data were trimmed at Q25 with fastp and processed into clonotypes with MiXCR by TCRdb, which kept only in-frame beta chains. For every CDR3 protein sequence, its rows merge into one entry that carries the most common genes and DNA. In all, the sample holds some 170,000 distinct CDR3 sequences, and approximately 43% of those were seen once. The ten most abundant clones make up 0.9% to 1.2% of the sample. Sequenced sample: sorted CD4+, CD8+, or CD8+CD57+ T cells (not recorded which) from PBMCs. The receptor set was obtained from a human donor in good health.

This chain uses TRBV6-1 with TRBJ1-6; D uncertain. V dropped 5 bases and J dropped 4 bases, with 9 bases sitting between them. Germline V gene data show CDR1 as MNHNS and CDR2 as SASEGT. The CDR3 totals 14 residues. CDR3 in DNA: TGTGCCAGCAGTAGGACGGTTTATAATTCACCCCTCCACTTT. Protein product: CASSRTVYNSPLHF.

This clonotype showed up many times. The CDR3 reads CASSGGTGSSQPQHF. Written as DNA, the CDR3 is TGTGCCAGCAGTGGCGGTACAGGCTCTAGTCAGCCCCAGCATTTT. The chain couples TRBV6-1 to TRBJ1-5; D possibly corresponds to TRBD1 (5 bases). V was cut by 4 bases and J by 6 bases, with 16 bases left in between. The CDR3 runs 15 residues. From germline, CDR1 is MNHNS and CDR2 SASEGT.

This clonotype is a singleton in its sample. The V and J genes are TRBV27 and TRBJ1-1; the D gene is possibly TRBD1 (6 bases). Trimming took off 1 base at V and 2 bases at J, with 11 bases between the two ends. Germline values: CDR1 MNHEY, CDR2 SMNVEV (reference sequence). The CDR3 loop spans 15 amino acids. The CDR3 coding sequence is TGTGCCAGCAGTTTATTAGGGACATCCAACACTGAAGCTTTCTTT. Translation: CASSLLGTSNTEAFF.

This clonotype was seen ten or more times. DNA for the CDR3: TGTGCCAGCAGCCCGCCGGGACTAATCACAGATACGCAGTATTTT. Translation: CASSPPGLITDTQYF. The chain has TRBV7-2 and TRBJ2-3; 7 bases fit TRBD2. The V and J ends lost 5 bases and 2 bases, in that order; junction bases with no gene match: 7. Germline-derived CDR1 and CDR2 are SGHTA and FQGNSA. CDR3 length equals 15 residues.

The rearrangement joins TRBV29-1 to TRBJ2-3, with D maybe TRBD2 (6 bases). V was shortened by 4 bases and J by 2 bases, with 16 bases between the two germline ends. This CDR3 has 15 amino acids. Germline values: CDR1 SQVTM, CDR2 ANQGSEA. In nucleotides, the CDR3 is TGCAGCGTTGGGGGAGGAGGGGCCCCCACAGATACGCAGTATTTT. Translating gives CSVGGGGAPTDTQYF.

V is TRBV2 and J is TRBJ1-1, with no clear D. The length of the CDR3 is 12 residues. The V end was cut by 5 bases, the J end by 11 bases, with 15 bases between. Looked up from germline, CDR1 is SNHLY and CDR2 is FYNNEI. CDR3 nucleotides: TGTGCCAGCAGTCTTTCTCCCGGGTGGGCTTTCTTT. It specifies CASSLSPGWAFF.

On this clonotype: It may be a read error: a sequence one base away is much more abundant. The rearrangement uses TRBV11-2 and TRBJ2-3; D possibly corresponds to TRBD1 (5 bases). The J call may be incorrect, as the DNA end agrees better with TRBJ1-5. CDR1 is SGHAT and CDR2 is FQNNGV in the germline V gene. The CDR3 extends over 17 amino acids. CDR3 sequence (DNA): TGTGCCAGCAGCTCGCCCCTGGGACTAGCGGGGGGAGATACGCAGCATTTT. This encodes CASSSPLGLAGGDTQHF.

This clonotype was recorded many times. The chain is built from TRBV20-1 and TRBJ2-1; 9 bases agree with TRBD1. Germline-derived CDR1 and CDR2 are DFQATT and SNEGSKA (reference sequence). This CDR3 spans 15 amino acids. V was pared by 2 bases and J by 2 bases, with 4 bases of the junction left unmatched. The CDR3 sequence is CSARYRGQPYNEQFF. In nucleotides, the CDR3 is TGCAGTGCTAGATACAGGGGGCAGCCCTACAATGAGCAGTTCTTC.

The chain's CDR3 is CASSAGFDYEQYF. The CDR3 DNA follows: TGTGCCAGCAGCGCAGGGTTCGACTACGAGCAGTACTTC. This chain connects TRBV6-1 to TRBJ2-7, with D maybe TRBD1 (5 bases). The germline V gene encodes CDR1 MNHNS and CDR2 SASEGT. The CDR3 has 13 residues. V lost 6 bases to trimming and J lost 3 bases, with 12 bases between them.

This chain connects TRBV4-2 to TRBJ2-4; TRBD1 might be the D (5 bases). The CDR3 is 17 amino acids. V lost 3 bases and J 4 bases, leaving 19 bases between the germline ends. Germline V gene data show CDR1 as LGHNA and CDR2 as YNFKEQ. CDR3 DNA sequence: TGTGCCAGCAGCCAGAGGCTGACACAGGTTGAAAAAAACATTCAGTACTTC. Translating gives CASSQRLTQVEKNIQYF.

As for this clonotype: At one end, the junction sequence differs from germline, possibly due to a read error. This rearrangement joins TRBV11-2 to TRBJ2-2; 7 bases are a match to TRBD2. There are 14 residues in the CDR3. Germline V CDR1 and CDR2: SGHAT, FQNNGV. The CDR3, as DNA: TGTGCCAGCCGGCGGGAGCCATACACCGGGGACCTGTTTTTT. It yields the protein CASRREPYTGDLFF.

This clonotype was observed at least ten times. CDR3 DNA sequence: TGTGCCAGCAGCCGCCAGGGAATGAATTCACCCCTCCACTTT. It translates to CASSRQGMNSPLHF. J is TRBJ1-6 and V is TRBV3-1, with D possibly TRBD1 on 5 matching bases. V was pared by 4 bases and J by 7 bases, with 11 bases between. Germline V gives CDR1 LGHDT, CDR2 YNNKEL (reference sequence). The CDR3 has 14 amino acids.